This T cell receptor beta chain emerged from a study of T cells in Graves' hyperthyroidism and ophthalmopathy. Diagnosis relied on clinical symptoms, serum thyroxine and TRAb, thyroid ultrasound and orbital computed tomography. It was 10 ml of fresh peripheral blood that supplied the PBMCs. Trimming stripped 8 bases from V and 2 bases from J, with 12 bases between. CDR1 DFQATT and CDR2 SNEGSKA come from the germline V gene (reference sequence). CDR3 length: 12 amino acids. Amplification of TCR beta CDR3 regions used RNA as the template. TCR CDR3 underwent first-round RT-PCR with the HTBI primer set. TCRdb called the multiplex PCR reads again in MiXCR, with one record for every CDR3 protein. The sample lists hundreds of thousands of distinct CDR3 sequences; roughly 14% were seen once. This clonotype was recorded at least ten times.

The clonotype originates from a woman aged 40 to 50 with Graves' ophthalmopathy. The sample taken for sequencing was blood. The rearrangement joins TRBV20-1 to TRBJ1-2; D is unresolved. In nucleotides, the CDR3 is TGCAGTACAGAGGGCCAAAACTATGGCTACACCTTC. Residues: CSTEGQNYGYTF.